A single sample gave rise to the 27 T cell receptor beta chains below, sequenced in a study of OX40 agonist ivuxolimab in advanced cancers. Profiling relied on immunoSEQ multiplex PCR, and the TCRdb table lists in-frame clones only, not all of them. The table has under 25,000 clones, approximately 78% seen once. The sequencing here drew on CD4+ or CD8+ T cells sorted from blood, taken in a trial of the OX40 agonist ivuxolimab. The receptors here all came from an adult with an advanced solid tumor such as melanoma, head and neck, liver or kidney cancer.

The chain uses TRBV5-4 and TRBJ2-1; no definite D call. V was shortened by 3 bases and J by 3 bases, with 7 bases between the two germline ends. The germline V gene encodes CDR1 SGHNT and CDR2 YYREEE (reference sequence). CDR3 length: 13 residues. Here the CDR3 DNA reads TGTGCCAGCAGCTCGAGAATCTACAATGAGCAGTTCTTC. This codes for CASSSRIYNEQFF.

This clone was seen once. Other DNA sequences in this specimen translate into the identical CDR3. The chain couples TRBV5-6 to TRBJ1-1, with D unresolved. The V gene's germline CDR1 is SGHDT and CDR2 YYEEEE. Trimming removed 0 bases at V and 1 base at J, with 4 bases between. The CDR3 has 13 residues. In nucleotides, the CDR3 is TGTGCCAGCAGCTTGGGTGGGAACACTGAAGCTTTCTTT. This encodes CASSLGGNTEAFF.

The chain joins TRBV7-8 to TRBJ1-2; D not certain. Germline V gene data show CDR1 as SGHVS and CDR2 as FQNEAQ. The CDR3 loop spans 15 amino acids. V lost 4 bases, J lost 0 bases, and 12 bases lay in between. The DNA of the CDR3 is TGTGCCAGCAGCTCCCGACCTGTCCCTAACTATGGCTACACCTTC. Its protein product is CASSSRPVPNYGYTF.

V is TRBV7-9 and J is TRBJ1-6; weak D call: TRBD1 (5 bases). Germline-derived CDR1 and CDR2 are SEHNR and FQNEAQ (reference sequence). The germline V and J ends were trimmed by 5 bases and 9 bases, with 20 bases remaining between them. This CDR3 contains 16 residues. CDR3 nucleotide sequence: TGTGCCAGCAGCCCCGGGACGCTTCCATGGGGTTCACCCCTCCACTTT. Protein: CASSPGTLPWGSPLHF.

The chain has TRBV28 and TRBJ1-5; D is unclear. Between the trimmed V and J ends, which lost 7 bases and 4 bases, there was a span of 14 bases. The CDR3 totals 14 residues. Germline CDR1 reads MDHEN; CDR2 reads SYDVKM. CDR3 loop: CASIGFWSNQPQHF. The CDR3 region has the DNA TGTGCCAGCATAGGGTTTTGGAGTAATCAGCCCCAGCATTTT.

This sequence joins TRBV27 and TRBJ2-7; tentative D call: TRBD1 (5 bases). Germline V lookup: CDR1 MNHEY, CDR2 SMNVEV (reference sequence). The CDR3 extends over 14 amino acids. Trimming shortened V by 5 bases and J by 2 bases, and 13 bases separated the two germline ends. Here the CDR3 reads CASSGLAGPYEQYF. The CDR3 nucleotides read TGTGCCAGCAGTGGGCTCGCAGGGCCCTACGAGCAGTACTTC.

This clone was counted a few times. The chain uses TRBV9 and TRBJ1-1; TRBD1 matches 7 bases. CDR3 length equals 16 residues. CDR1 and CDR2 (germline): SGDLS, YYNGEE. J lost 6 bases, V lost 3 bases, and 14 bases had no gene match. The CDR3 region has the DNA TGTGCCAGCAGCGGCGAAATCCAGACAGGGAAAGCTGAAGCTTTCTTT. Translated: CASSGEIQTGKAEAFF.

The gene calls are TRBV11-3 and TRBJ2-2; 7 nucleotides align to TRBD2. V trimming: 3 bases; J trimming: 3 bases; junction bases outside the gene matches: 7. CDR1 SGHNT and CDR2 YENEEA come from the germline V gene. The CDR3 covers 16 residues. This chain's CDR3 is CASSLRLADYTGELFF. The CDR3, as DNA: TGTGCCAGCAGCTTGAGGCTAGCGGACTACACCGGGGAGCTGTTTTTT.

The V call is TRBV7-3, the J call TRBJ2-5; weak D call: TRBD2 (6 bases). Germline V gene lookup returns CDR1 SGHTA and CDR2 FQGTGA. Between the trimmed V and J ends, which lost 2 bases and 1 base, there was a span of 11 bases. CDR3 size: 15 residues. CDR3 protein: CASSLGGTFQETQYF. The CDR3 coding sequence is TGTGCCAGCAGCTTAGGAGGGACTTTCCAAGAGACCCAGTACTTC. The variable domain in full, with the rest retrieved from reference TRBV7-3 and TRBJ2-5, is GAGVSQTPSNKVTEKGKYVELRCDPISGHTALYWYRQSLGQGPEFLIYFQGTGAADDSGLPNDRFFAVRPEGSVSTLKIQRTERGDSAVYLCASSLGGTFQETQYFGPGTRLLVL.

V usage is TRBV6-4 and J usage is TRBJ1-2; 9 positions agree with TRBD1. This CDR3 is 13 amino acids long. CDR1 and CDR2 (germline): MRHNA, SNTAGT. Losses at the gene ends were 7 bases for V and 6 bases for J; bases not matched to a gene: 6. For the CDR3, the DNA is TGTGCCAGCAATGGGGGACAGGGTCATGGCTACACCTTC. This codes for CASNGGQGHGYTF.

The chain uses TRBV6-6 and TRBJ2-7, with D uncertain. V was cut by 0 bases and J by 4 bases, with 7 bases left in between. Germline V gene data show CDR1 as MNHNY and CDR2 as SVGAGI (reference sequence). This CDR3 is 13 amino acids long. DNA of the CDR3: TGTGCCAGCAGTTACTCCGTGGGGTACGAGCAGTACTTC. Translated: CASSYSVGYEQYF.

The genes are TRBV7-8 and TRBJ2-5; D not certain. The CDR3 length is 10 residues. Germline V lookup: CDR1 SGHVS, CDR2 FQNEAQ. Trimming shortened V by 3 bases and J by 6 bases, and 2 bases separated the two germline ends. This CDR3 is CASSLKTQYF. The CDR3 nucleotides read TGTGCCAGCAGCTTGAAGACCCAGTACTTC.

This CDR3 reads CASRSGGRGYTF. CDR3 DNA: TGTGCCAGCAGGTCGGGGGGGCGAGGCTACACCTTC. V gene TRBV27 combines with J gene TRBJ1-2, with D possibly being TRBD1 (6 bases). Trimming stripped 6 bases from V and 8 bases from J, with 13 bases between. CDR1 MNHEY and CDR2 SMNVEV come from the germline V gene (reference sequence). The CDR3 is 12 amino acids.

The V and J genes are TRBV4-1 and TRBJ1-2, with no clear D. This CDR3 is built from 14 residues. Trimming shortened V by 2 bases and J by 2 bases, and 9 bases separated the two germline ends. CDR1 and CDR2 (germline): MGHRA, YSYEKL. In DNA, the CDR3 is TGCGCCAGCAGCCAATTAACCCAGAACTATGGCTACACCTTC. It is translated as CASSQLTQNYGYTF.

The chain carries TRBV10-1 and TRBJ1-1; D unclear. This CDR3 has 13 residues. The germline V gene encodes CDR1 WNHNN and CDR2 SYGVQD (reference sequence). Between the trimmed V and J ends, which lost 6 bases and 3 bases, there was a span of 11 bases. CDR3 DNA sequence: TGCGCCAGCAGACTCAACAGTTACACTGAAGCTTTCTTT. Amino acid sequence: CASRLNSYTEAFF.

J is TRBJ2-5 and V is TRBV27; D is unclear. CDR3 length: 13 amino acids. With 5 bases removed from V and 5 bases from J, the gap between germline ends came to 12 bases. Germline CDR1 is MNHEY and CDR2 is SMNVEV (reference sequence). The CDR3 spells CASSPNRLETQYF. CDR3 sequence (DNA): TGTGCCAGCAGTCCCAACCGGCTCGAGACCCAGTACTTC.

The chain couples TRBV9 to TRBJ2-3; tentative D call: TRBD2 (5 bases). V was pared by 5 bases and J by 0 bases, with 13 bases between. Germline V lookup: CDR1 SGDLS, CDR2 YYNGEE. The CDR3 sequence is 15 residues long. The CDR3 DNA reads TGTGCCAGCAGTGGGAGCGGATCTAGCACAGATACGCAGTATTTT. Translating it yields CASSGSGSSTDTQYF.

V is TRBV27 and J is TRBJ2-3; a weak D match, TRBD2 (6 bases). Germline V CDR1 and CDR2: MNHEY, SMNVEV (reference sequence). This CDR3 comprises 18 residues. Trimming stripped 7 bases from V and 0 bases from J, with 23 bases between. CDR3 loop: CASTPLLGGPTSTDTQYF. CDR3 DNA sequence: TGTGCCAGCACCCCTCTCTTGGGAGGTCCGACTAGCACAGATACGCAGTATTTT.

The V call is TRBV29-1, the J call TRBJ2-5; weak D call: TRBD2 (6 bases). The CDR3 is 14 amino acids. Deletions cut 3 bases from V and 2 bases from J, with 13 bases between. CDR1 is SQVTM, CDR2 ANQGSEA, per germline. The CDR3 loop reads CSVDGEEGQETQYF. CDR3 sequence (DNA): TGCAGCGTTGACGGGGAGGAAGGACAAGAGACCCAGTACTTC.

This clone showed up just a few times. The CDR3 DNA sequence: TGCGCCAGCAGCCAAGAGGGAGAAAAACTGTTTTTT. Translating it yields CASSQEGEKLFF. The gene calls are TRBV4-1 and TRBJ1-4; no clear D gene. Germline assignment: CDR1 MGHRA and CDR2 YSYEKL. Trimming left V 0 bases short and J 8 bases short, with 4 bases between. The CDR3 totals 12 residues.

V and J are TRBV4-1 and TRBJ2-2; 8 bases align to TRBD2. V trimming: 1 base; J trimming: 5 bases; junction bases outside the gene matches: 9. The CDR3 is made up of 17 amino acids. Germline assignment: CDR1 MGHRA and CDR2 YSYEKL. CDR3 amino acids: CASSQGLGAGGTGELFF. For the CDR3, the DNA is TGCGCCAGCAGCCAAGGATTGGGGGCGGGGGGAACCGGGGAGCTGTTTTTT.

This clone was recorded once. J is TRBJ2-7 and V is TRBV27; D remains ambiguous. The CDR3 is made up of 14 amino acids. With 2 bases removed from V and 0 bases from J, the gap between germline ends came to 8 bases. The germline V gene has CDR1 MNHEY and CDR2 SMNVEV (reference sequence). The CDR3: CASSLKQISYEQYF. Here the CDR3 DNA reads TGTGCCAGCAGTTTAAAACAGATCTCCTACGAGCAGTACTTC.

This clone is medium-sized (0.01 to 0.1%). The rearrangement joins TRBV30 to TRBJ2-1; D gene uncertain. CDR3 length equals 12 residues. Between the trimmed V and J ends, which lost 0 bases and 9 bases, there was a span of 9 bases. Germline CDR1 GTSNPN, CDR2 SVGIG (reference sequence). The CDR3 reads CAWSVGNAEQFF. The CDR3 nucleotides are TGTGCCTGGAGTGTGGGAAACGCTGAGCAGTTCTTC.

The V call is TRBV7-9, the J call TRBJ2-7; 7 nucleotides match TRBD1. Looked up from germline, CDR1 is SEHNR and CDR2 is FQNEAQ (reference sequence). Trimming cost V 1 base and J 2 bases; bases outside gene matches: 8. The CDR3 has 16 amino acids. The CDR3 loop reads CASSLGLGQTPYEQYF. In DNA, the CDR3 is TGTGCCAGCAGCTTAGGACTGGGACAGACCCCCTACGAGCAGTACTTC.

For the CDR3, the DNA is TGTGCCAGCAGCTCCGACAGGGGGACTGGTCAGCCCCAGCATTTT. This sequence encodes CASSSDRGTGQPQHF. This chain links TRBV7-9 with TRBJ1-5, with TRBD1 identical over 9 bases. V lost 4 bases and J lost 6; bases outside the gene matches: 7. CDR3 size: 15 residues. Germline-derived CDR1 and CDR2 are SEHNR and FQNEAQ (reference sequence).

The rearrangement uses TRBV7-9 and TRBJ1-1, with D possibly TRBD1 on 5 matching bases. Germline-derived CDR1 and CDR2 are SEHNR and FQNEAQ (reference sequence). There are 16 residues in the CDR3. The ends were cut back, 2 bases at V and 4 bases at J, with 17 bases in the middle. The CDR3 here is CASSLRGEVAGTEAFF. In DNA, the CDR3 is TGTGCCAGCAGCTTACGGGGGGAGGTCGCGGGCACTGAAGCTTTCTTT.

V usage is TRBV19 and J usage is TRBJ2-7, with 12 bases that match TRBD2. Germline V gives CDR1 LNHDA, CDR2 SQIVND (reference sequence). The CDR3 has 14 amino acids. Germline trimming cut 3 bases from V and 6 bases from J; bases unmatched to any gene: 3. The DNA of the CDR3 is TGTGCCAGTAGTATGAAACTAGCGGGAGGCGAGCAGTACTTC. Protein product: CASSMKLAGGEQYF.